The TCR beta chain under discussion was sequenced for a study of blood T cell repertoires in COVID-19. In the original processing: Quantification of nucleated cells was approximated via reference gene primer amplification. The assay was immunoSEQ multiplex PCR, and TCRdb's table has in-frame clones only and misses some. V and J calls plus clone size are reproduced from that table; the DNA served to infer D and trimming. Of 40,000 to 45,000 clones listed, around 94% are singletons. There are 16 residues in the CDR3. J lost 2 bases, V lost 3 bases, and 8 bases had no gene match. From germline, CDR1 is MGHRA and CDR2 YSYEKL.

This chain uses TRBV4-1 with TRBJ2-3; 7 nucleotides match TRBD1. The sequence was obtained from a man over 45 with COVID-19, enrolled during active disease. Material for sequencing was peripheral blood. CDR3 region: CASSQDPGQTTDTQYF. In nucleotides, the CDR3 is TGCGCCAGCAGCCAGGATCCGGGACAGACCACAGATACGCAGTATTTT.